The clone carrying this T cell receptor beta chain was seen more than once but under ten times. Each CDR3 protein is one row after TCRdb ran MiXCR on the 5' RACE reads. The sample includes some 690,000 distinct CDR3 sequences, less than 25% of them seen just once. Germline lookup yields CDR1 LGHNA and CDR2 YSLEER. This CDR3 comprises 13 residues. Between the trimmed V and J ends, which lost 0 bases and 7 bases, there was a span of 10 bases. The data were obtained in a study of identical twins. Another study also made use of these data, one on T cells expressing NK-cell markers.

This sequence originates from a woman younger than 35 in good health. This chain links TRBV4-3 with TRBJ2-7; a weak D match, TRBD1 (6 bases). The sample taken for sequencing was PBMCs. The CDR3 DNA sequence: TGCGCCAGCAGCCAAGATCGGCAGGGGGAGCAGTACTTC. Its translation: CASSQDRQGEQYF.